The clone carrying this TCR beta chain was found a few times. An end of the junction differs from the germline gene, which may be a read error. The data were taken from a study of cytomegalovirus exposure and HLA in healthy donors. The CDR3 runs to 15 residues. The germline gives CDR1 SEHNR, CDR2 FQNEAQ (reference sequence). The PCR was carried out with 60 Vbeta primers and 13 Jbeta primers. TCRdb keeps only in-frame clones here, not all; method: immunoSEQ multiplex PCR. The sample lists about 140,000 clones, 78% occurring once. This chain uses TRBV7-9 with TRBJ2-3, with TRBD2 matching 10 bases. Specimen: PBMCs. The sequence came from a woman between 18 and 30 years old in good health and CMV-seropositive. CDR3 in amino acids: CSSSSGLADTDTQYF. CDR3 nucleotide sequence: TGTTCCAGCAGCTCCGGACTAGCGGACACAGATACGCAGTATTTT. The full variable domain, in which reference TRBV7-9 and TRBJ2-3 provide the parts outside the CDR3, is DTGVSQNPRHKITKRGQNVTFRCDPISEHNRLYWYRQTLGQGPEFLTYFQNEAQLEKSRLLSDRFSAERPKGSFSTLEIQRTEQGDSAMYLCSSSSGLADTDTQYFGPGTRLTVL.